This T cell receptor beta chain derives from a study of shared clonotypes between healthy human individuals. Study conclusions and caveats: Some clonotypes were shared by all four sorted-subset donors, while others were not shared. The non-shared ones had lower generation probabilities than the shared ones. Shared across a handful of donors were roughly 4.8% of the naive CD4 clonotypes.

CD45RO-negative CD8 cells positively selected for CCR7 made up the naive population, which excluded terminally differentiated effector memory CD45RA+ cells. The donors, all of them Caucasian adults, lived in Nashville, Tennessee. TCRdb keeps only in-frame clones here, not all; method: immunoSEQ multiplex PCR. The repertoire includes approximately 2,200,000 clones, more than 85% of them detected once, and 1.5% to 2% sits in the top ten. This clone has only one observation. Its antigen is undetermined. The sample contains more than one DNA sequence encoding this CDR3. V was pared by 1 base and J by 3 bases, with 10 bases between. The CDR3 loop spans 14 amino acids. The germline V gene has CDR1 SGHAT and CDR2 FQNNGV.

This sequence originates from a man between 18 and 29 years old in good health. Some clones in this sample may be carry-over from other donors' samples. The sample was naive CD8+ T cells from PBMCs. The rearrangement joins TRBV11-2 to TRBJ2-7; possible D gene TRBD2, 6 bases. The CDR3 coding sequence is TGTGCCAGCAGCTTAGTTGGAGCGGGCTACGAGCAGTACTTC. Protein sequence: CASSLVGAGYEQYF.